The 2 T cell receptor beta chains listed next were all sequenced from one sample in a study of T cell repertoires in cytomegalovirus infection. TCRdb re-called the reads with MiXCR, one entry per CDR3 protein. The profile covers 510,000 or so distinct CDR3 sequences, with more than 20% appearing a single time and about 13% taken by the ten largest. Sequenced sample: PBMCs. Source of these receptors: a human donor in good health (CMV status not recorded). Some clones in this sample may be carry-over from other donors' samples.

The rearrangement uses TRBV4-1 and TRBJ2-7, with 10 bases that match TRBD1. This CDR3 is 14 amino acids long. The germline V gene has CDR1 MGHRA and CDR2 YSYEKL. Losses at the gene ends were 4 bases for V and 7 bases for J; bases not matched to a gene: 7. CDR3 protein: CASSPRQGAGEQYF. The DNA for the CDR3 is TGCGCCAGCAGCCCCCGACAGGGGGCGGGGGAGCAGTACTTC.

V and J are TRBV29-1 and TRBJ2-3; D is uncertain. Germline lookup yields CDR1 SQVTM and CDR2 ANQGSEA. CDR3 length: 12 residues. V was cut by 4 bases and J by 0 bases, with 5 bases left in between. CDR3 in amino acids: CSVATSTDTQYF. The CDR3 region has the DNA TGCAGCGTTGCGACTAGCACAGATACGCAGTATTTT.